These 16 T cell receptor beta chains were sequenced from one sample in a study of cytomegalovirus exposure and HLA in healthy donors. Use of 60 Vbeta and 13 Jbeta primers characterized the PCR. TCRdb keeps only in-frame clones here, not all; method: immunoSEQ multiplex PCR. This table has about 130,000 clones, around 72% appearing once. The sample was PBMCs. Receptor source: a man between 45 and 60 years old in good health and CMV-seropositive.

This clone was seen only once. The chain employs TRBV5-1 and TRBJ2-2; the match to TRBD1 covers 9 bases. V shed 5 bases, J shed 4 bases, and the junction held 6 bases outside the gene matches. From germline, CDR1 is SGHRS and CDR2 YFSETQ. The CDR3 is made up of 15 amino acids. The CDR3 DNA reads TGCGCCAGCAGTCTCGGACAGGGGTTCACCGGGGAGCTGTTTTTT. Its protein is CASSLGQGFTGELFF.

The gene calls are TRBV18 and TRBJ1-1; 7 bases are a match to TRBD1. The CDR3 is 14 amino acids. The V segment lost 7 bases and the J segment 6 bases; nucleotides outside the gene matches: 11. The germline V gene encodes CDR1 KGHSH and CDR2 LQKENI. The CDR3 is CASCPRQGLAEAFF. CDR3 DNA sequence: TGTGCCAGCTGTCCTCGACAGGGTTTAGCTGAAGCTTTCTTT.

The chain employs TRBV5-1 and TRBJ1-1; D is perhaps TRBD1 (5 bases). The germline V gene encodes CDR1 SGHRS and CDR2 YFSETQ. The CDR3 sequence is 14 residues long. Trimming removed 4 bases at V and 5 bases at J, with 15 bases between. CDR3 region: CASSADLTGTEAFF. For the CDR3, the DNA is TGCGCCAGCAGCGCAGACCTTACAGGAACTGAAGCTTTCTTT.

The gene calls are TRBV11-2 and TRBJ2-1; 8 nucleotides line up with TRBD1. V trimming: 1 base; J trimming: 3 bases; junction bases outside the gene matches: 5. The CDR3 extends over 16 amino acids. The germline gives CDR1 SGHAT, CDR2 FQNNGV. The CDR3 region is CASSLGDRGHYNEQFF. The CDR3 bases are TGTGCCAGCAGCTTAGGAGACAGGGGTCACTACAATGAGCAGTTCTTC.

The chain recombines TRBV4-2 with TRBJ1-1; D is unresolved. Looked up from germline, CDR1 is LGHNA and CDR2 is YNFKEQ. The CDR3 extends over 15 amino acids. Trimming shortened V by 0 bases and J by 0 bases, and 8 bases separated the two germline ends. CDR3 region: CASSQERALNTEAFF. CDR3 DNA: TGTGCCAGCAGCCAAGAGAGAGCCTTGAACACTGAAGCTTTCTTT.

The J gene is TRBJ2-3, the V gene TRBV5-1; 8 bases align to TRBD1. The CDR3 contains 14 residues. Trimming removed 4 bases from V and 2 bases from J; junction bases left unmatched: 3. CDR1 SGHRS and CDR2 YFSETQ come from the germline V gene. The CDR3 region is CASSLTGVTDTQYF. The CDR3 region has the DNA TGCGCCAGCAGCCTGACAGGGGTCACAGATACGCAGTATTTT.

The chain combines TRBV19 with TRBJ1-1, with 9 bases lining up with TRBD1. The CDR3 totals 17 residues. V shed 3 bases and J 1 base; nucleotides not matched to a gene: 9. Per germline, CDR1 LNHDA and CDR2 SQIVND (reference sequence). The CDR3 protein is CASSIPGGQGANTEAFF. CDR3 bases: TGTGCCAGTAGTATCCCAGGGGGACAGGGAGCGAACACTGAAGCTTTCTTT.

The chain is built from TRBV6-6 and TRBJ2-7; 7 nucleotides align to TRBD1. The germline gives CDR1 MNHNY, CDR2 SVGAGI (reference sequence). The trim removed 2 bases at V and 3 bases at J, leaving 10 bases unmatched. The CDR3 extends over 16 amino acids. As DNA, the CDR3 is TGTGCCAGCAGTTACGAAGGGGGCGGGTTTGGCTACGAGCAGTACTTC. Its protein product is CASSYEGGGFGYEQYF.

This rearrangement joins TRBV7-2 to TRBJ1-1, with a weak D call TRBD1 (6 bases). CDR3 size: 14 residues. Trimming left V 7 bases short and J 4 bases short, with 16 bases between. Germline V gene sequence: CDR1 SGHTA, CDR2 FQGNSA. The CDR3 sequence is CASTLETGTTEAFF. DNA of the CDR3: TGTGCCAGCACTTTAGAGACAGGAACCACTGAAGCTTTCTTT.

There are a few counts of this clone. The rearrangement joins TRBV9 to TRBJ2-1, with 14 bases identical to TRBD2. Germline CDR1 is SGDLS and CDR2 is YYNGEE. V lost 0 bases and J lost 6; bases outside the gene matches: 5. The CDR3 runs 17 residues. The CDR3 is CASSVDRLAGGPNEQFF. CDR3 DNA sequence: TGTGCCAGCAGCGTAGATCGACTAGCGGGGGGGCCCAATGAGCAGTTCTTC.

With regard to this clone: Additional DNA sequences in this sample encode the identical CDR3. The CDR3 nucleotides are TGCAGCGTTGAAGGGGAAAGCGGAAGCAGGTACGAGCAGTACTTC. Translating gives CSVEGESGSRYEQYF. This sequence joins TRBV29-1 and TRBJ2-7, with D tentatively TRBD2 (5 bases). Germline CDR1 SQVTM, CDR2 ANQGSEA. The CDR3 length is 15 residues. The V and J ends lost 1 base and 4 bases respectively, with 17 bases between them.

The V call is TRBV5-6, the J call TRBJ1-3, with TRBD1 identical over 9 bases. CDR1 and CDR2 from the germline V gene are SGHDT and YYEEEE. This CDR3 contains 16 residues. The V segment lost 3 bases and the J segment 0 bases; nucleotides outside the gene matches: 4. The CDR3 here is CASSWGDRASGNTIYF. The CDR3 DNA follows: TGTGCCAGCAGCTGGGGGGACAGGGCCTCTGGAAACACCATATATTTT. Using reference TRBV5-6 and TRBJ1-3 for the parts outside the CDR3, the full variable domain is DAGVTQSPTHLIKTRGQQVTLRCSPKSGHDTVSWYQQALGQGPQFIFQYYEEEERQRGNFPDRFSGHQFPNYSSELNVNALLLGDSALYLCASSWGDRASGNTIYFGEGSWLTVV.

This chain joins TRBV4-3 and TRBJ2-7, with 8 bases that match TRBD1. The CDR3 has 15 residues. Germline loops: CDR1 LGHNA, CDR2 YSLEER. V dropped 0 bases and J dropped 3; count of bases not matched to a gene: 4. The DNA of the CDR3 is TGCGCCAGCAGCCAAGAGCCAGGGGGCTTCTACGAGCAGTACTTC. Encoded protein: CASSQEPGGFYEQYF.

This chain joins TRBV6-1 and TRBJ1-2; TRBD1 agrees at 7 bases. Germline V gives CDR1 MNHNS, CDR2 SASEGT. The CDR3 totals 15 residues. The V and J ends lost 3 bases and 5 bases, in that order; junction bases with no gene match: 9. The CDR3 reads CASSEYHRGGYGYTF. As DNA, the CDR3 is TGTGCCAGCAGTGAGTACCACAGGGGCGGATATGGCTACACCTTC.

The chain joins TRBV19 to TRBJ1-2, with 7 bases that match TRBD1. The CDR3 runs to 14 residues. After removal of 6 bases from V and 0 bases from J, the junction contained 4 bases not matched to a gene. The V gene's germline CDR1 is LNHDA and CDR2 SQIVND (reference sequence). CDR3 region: CASRETGSNYGYTF. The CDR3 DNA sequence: TGTGCCAGTAGAGAGACAGGGTCTAACTATGGCTACACCTTC.

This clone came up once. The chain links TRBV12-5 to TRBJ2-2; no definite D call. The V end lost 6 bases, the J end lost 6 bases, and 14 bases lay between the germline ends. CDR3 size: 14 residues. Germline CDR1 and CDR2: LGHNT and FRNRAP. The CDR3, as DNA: TGTGCTAGTGGATTAGCCGCAAACCCCGGGGAGCTGTTTTTT. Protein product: CASGLAANPGELFF.